This T cell receptor (beta chain) was captured in a study of human T cells and chemical hapten exposure. The germline gives CDR1 SGHKS, CDR2 YYEKEE (reference sequence). The CDR3 runs to 16 residues. V gave up 4 bases and J gave up 4 bases, with 17 bases separating them. The time point is: patch test 1, 2 weeks after DPC sensitization. The treatment was: therapeutic diphenylcyclopropenone sensitization with weekly scalp DPC. Prior to each patch test being applied, blood was drawn. There are a few counts of this clonotype. Antigen unknown. Study results and limitations: Among expanded TCRs, significantly more large CDR3 similarity clusters formed than among controls.

The library put unique molecular identifiers onto individual cDNA molecules. TCRdb analysed the RACE reads with MiXCR anew, one entry per CDR3 protein. Found here are 180,000 or so distinct CDR3 sequences, roughly 14% of them singletons; the top ten hold about 1.7%. V usage is TRBV5-5 and J usage is TRBJ2-2; tentatively, D is TRBD2 (6 bases). This receptor was taken from a woman between 25 and 40 years old with alopecia areata. Some clones in this sample may be carry-over from other donors' samples. The source was whole blood, collected in connection with sensitization to the hapten diphenylcyclopropenone (DPC). The CDR3 DNA is TGTGCCAGCAGCCCTGAGACTAGTCGCCTCACCGGGGAGCTGTTTTTT. Its translation is CASSPETSRLTGELFF.